This TCR beta chain was recorded in a study of blood T cell repertoires in COVID-19. Background on the study: Samples representing acute and convalescent COVID-19 were sourced from the United States, Italy and Spain.

The CDR3 loop spans 14 amino acids. Unmatched junction bases numbered 3, after V lost 3 bases and J lost 5 bases. Germline CDR1 reads SGDLS; CDR2 reads YYNGEE. Per the original methods: Researchers report that nucleated cell counts were estimated from reference gene primer amplification. The data were produced by immunoSEQ multiplex PCR, yet TCRdb's version contains in-frame clones alone and is incomplete. V and J calls and clone size come straight from that table; D and trimming were deduced from the DNA. The table records 100,000 to 150,000 clones, approximately 83% of them present only once. This sequence joins TRBV9 and TRBJ2-2; TRBD1 matches at 8 bases. The specimen was peripheral blood. The sequence was collected from a woman aged 70-85 years with acute or convalescent COVID-19. As DNA, the CDR3 is TGTGCCAGCAGCGGACAGGGGTATACCGGGGAGCTGTTTTTT. This encodes CASSGQGYTGELFF.